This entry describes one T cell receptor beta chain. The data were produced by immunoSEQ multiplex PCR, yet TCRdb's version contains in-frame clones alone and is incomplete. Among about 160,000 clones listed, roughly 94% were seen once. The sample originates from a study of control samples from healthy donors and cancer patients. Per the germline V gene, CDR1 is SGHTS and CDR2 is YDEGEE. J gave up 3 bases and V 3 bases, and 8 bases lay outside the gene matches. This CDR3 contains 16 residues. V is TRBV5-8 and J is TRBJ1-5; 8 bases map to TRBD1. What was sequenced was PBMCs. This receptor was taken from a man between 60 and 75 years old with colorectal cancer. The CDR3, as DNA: TGTGCCAGCAGCTCAGGAGACAGGGGCCCCAATCAGCCCCAGCATTTT. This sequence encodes CASSSGDRGPNQPQHF.